The clone carrying this T cell receptor beta chain was seen once. Its antigen is unidentified. The sample is drawn from a study of T cell repertoires in cytomegalovirus infection. Study details: Recently identified HLA-C-restricted CMV epitopes and well-studied HLA-B-restricted CMV epitopes were used by the study. Indications came from public TCR beta signatures; they pointed to CMV infection and to a matching HLA type. General study findings and limits: Clonotype analysis showed dominance of the ex vivo response by HLA-C-restricted CMV-specific TCR beta clonotypes. Cumulative public TCR beta family frequency identified carriers of CMV plus the relevant HLA.

CDR3 length: 16 amino acids. Germline loops: CDR1 SGHNT, CDR2 YYREEE (reference sequence). V dropped 0 bases and J dropped 1 base, with 11 bases sitting between them. TCRdb reprocessed the reads via MiXCR and lists one record per CDR3 protein. The sample contains about 740,000 distinct CDR3 sequences, around a third of which appear only once. The chain couples TRBV5-4 to TRBJ2-1; D remains ambiguous. The clonotype comes from a human donor in good health (CMV status not recorded). Some clones in this sample may be carry-over from other donors' samples. Here the sequenced sample was cultured PBMCs, taken from culture after CMV antigen stimulation. The chain's CDR3 is CASSLEPHPSYNEQFF. The CDR3 DNA reads TGTGCCAGCAGCTTGGAGCCTCACCCTTCCTACAATGAGCAGTTCTTC.